This entry describes one TCR beta chain. Its antigen is currently unknown. This sample was included in a study of graft-versus-host responses after intestinal transplantation. Study context: Each patient got anti-thymocyte globulin induction, then tacrolimus and steroids for roughly 3 years.

Repertoires were generated with immunoSEQ multiplex PCR, while TCRdb's copy carries only in-frame clones and drops some. Among tens of thousands of clones listed, roughly 91% were seen once. The study, taken as a whole, reports: Recipient marrow showed GvH clones, some seen first in ileum or blood.

Trimming took 10 bases from V and 6 from J, leaving 12 bases between them. Germline lookup yields CDR1 ENHRY and CDR2 SYGVKD. This CDR3 is 12 amino acids long. The chain has TRBV10-3 and TRBJ2-2, with D tentatively TRBD1 (6 bases). The sample in question was unstimulated CD4+ T cells sorted from spleen or lymph node cells, obtained before intestinal transplant. The receptor comes from a human donor who received an intestinal transplant. The CDR3 loop is CATNRDAGELFF. For the CDR3, the DNA is TGTGCCACGAACAGGGATGCCGGGGAGCTGTTTTTT.